These 25 T cell receptor beta chains were sequenced from one sample in a study of T cell responses to AZD1222 COVID-19 vaccine. Measured with immunoSEQ multiplex PCR; TCRdb has only the in-frame clones, and not every one. The profile shows roughly 150,000 clones, about 87% of them singletons. The sample was peripheral blood, taken on day 0 of MenACWY control vaccination. The receptors shown here come from an adult in good health.

The chain links TRBV18 to TRBJ2-3; 8 positions agree with TRBD1. The CDR3 is 13 residues long. The V and J ends lost 5 bases and 6 bases, in that order; junction bases with no gene match: 4. The germline CDR1 and CDR2 sequences are KGHSH and LQKENI. The CDR3 region is CASSTRGRDTQYF. For the CDR3, the DNA is TGTGCCAGCTCAACCAGGGGGCGCGATACGCAGTATTTT.

This clone was detected once. The J gene is TRBJ2-1, the V gene TRBV3-1 (or the pseudogene TRBV3-2), with D perhaps TRBD1 (6 bases). The CDR3 is 15 residues long. Germline lookup yields CDR1 LGHDT and CDR2 YNNKEL (reference sequence). V lost 3 bases to trimming and J lost 6 bases, with 15 bases between them. The CDR3 DNA is TGTGCCAGCAGCCAGTGGTCAGTACAGGGCAATGAGCAGTTCTTC. The encoded protein is CASSQWSVQGNEQFF.

This chain joins TRBV9 and TRBJ2-3; 7 bases are shared with TRBD1. Trimming took 3 bases from V and 2 from J; bases not matched to a gene: 3. The CDR3 totals 14 residues. Germline loops: CDR1 SGDLS, CDR2 YYNGEE. The CDR3 nucleotides read TGTGCCAGCAGCGAGGGACAGAACACAGATACGCAGTATTTT. The encoded protein is CASSEGQNTDTQYF.

This clone showed up just once. The rearrangement joins TRBV19 to TRBJ1-5; D remains ambiguous. Per the germline V gene, CDR1 is LNHDA and CDR2 is SQIVND (reference sequence). There are 20 residues in the CDR3. Trimming took off 5 bases at V and 0 bases at J, with 26 bases between the two ends. CDR3 amino acids: CASSDPASGIYKDSNQPQHF. CDR3 DNA sequence: TGTGCCAGTAGTGATCCGGCGTCCGGGATTTATAAGGATAGCAATCAGCCCCAGCATTTT.

This sequence joins TRBV5-6 and TRBJ2-3, with D possibly matching TRBD1 (5 bases). V was cut by 1 base and J by 2 bases, with 11 bases left in between. This CDR3 has 15 residues. Germline V gene lookup returns CDR1 SGHDT and CDR2 YYEEEE. The CDR3 nucleotides are TGTGCCAGCAGCTTGAGGTTAGGGGCCACAGATACGCAGTATTTT. Its protein is CASSLRLGATDTQYF.

The chain has TRBV11-3 and TRBJ2-1, with 7 bases fitting TRBD2. Germline V gives CDR1 SGHNT, CDR2 YENEEA. The CDR3 runs 16 residues. V lost 2 bases, J lost 8 bases, and 12 bases stayed unmatched. The chain's CDR3 is CASSLTRDYKGYEQFF. The CDR3, as DNA: TGTGCCAGCAGCTTAACTCGGGACTATAAGGGCTATGAGCAGTTCTTC.

This clone has just one count. J is TRBJ1-4 and V is TRBV5-4; tentative D call: TRBD1 (6 bases). This CDR3 has 16 amino acids. Trimming stripped 3 bases from V and 8 bases from J, with 20 bases between. CDR1 is SGHNT and CDR2 is YYREEE in the germline V gene (reference sequence). The CDR3 sequence is CASSSGGSAGEEKLFF. The CDR3 coding sequence is TGTGCCAGCAGCTCTGGGGGGTCGGCAGGGGAGGAAAAACTGTTTTTT.

The J gene is TRBJ1-5, the V gene TRBV5-6; no clear D gene. Germline loops: CDR1 SGHDT, CDR2 YYEEEE. Trimming left V 4 bases short and J 0 bases short, with 11 bases between. The CDR3 runs to 15 residues. The CDR3 here is CASSVYRSSNQPQHF. For the CDR3, the DNA is TGTGCCAGCAGCGTGTACAGATCTAGCAATCAGCCCCAGCATTTT.

V and J are TRBV7-9 and TRBJ1-1; D not resolved. Germline V lookup: CDR1 SEHNR, CDR2 FQNEAQ (reference sequence). CDR3 length equals 14 residues. V lost 2 bases to trimming and J lost 5 bases, with 12 bases between them. This CDR3 reads CASSLLGGSTEAFF. The CDR3 DNA sequence: TGTGCCAGCAGCTTACTTGGCGGGAGTACTGAAGCTTTCTTT.

Here the CDR3 DNA reads TGTGCCTCCCAGGGGAGCACTGAAGCTTTCTTT. This translates into CASQGSTEAFF. The chain has TRBV30 and TRBJ1-1; D might be TRBD1 (6 bases). Germline V gene lookup returns CDR1 GTSNPN and CDR2 SVGIG (reference sequence). Trimming pared 7 bases from V and 4 bases from J, leaving 10 bases between. The CDR3 consists of 11 residues.

The rearrangement uses TRBV23-1 and TRBJ1-2; 11 nucleotides match TRBD1. TRBV23-1 is treated as an ORF (open reading frame) with a function not yet certain. CDR3 size: 17 residues. J was trimmed by 3 bases and V by 2 bases; bases with no gene match: 8. CDR3 region: CASSQQAGTGGDYGYTF. The CDR3 DNA reads as TGCGCCAGCAGTCAACAGGCCGGGACAGGGGGAGACTATGGCTACACCTTC.

The chain employs TRBV5-1 and TRBJ1-2; 10 positions agree with TRBD1. This CDR3 contains 14 residues. From germline, CDR1 is SGHRS and CDR2 YFSETQ. J gave up 4 bases and V 3 bases, and 3 bases lay outside the gene matches. CDR3 residues: CASSWDRGFYGYTF. The CDR3 DNA is TGCGCCAGCAGCTGGGACAGGGGATTCTATGGCTACACCTTC.

This clone has just one count. The identical CDR3 is also encoded by other nucleotide sequences in the sample. This chain links TRBV9 with TRBJ2-7; possible D gene TRBD2, 6 bases. Germline V gene lookup returns CDR1 SGDLS and CDR2 YYNGEE. The CDR3 loop spans 14 amino acids. Trimming pared 0 bases from V and 2 bases from J, leaving 9 bases between. CDR3 DNA sequence: TGTGCCAGCAGCGTAGGGGGGGAAACCTACGAGCAGTACTTC. It yields the protein CASSVGGETYEQYF.

The rearrangement joins TRBV19 to TRBJ2-1, with TRBD2 matching over 8 bases. The CDR3 extends over 15 amino acids. With V trimmed by 1 base and J by 6 bases, 5 bases remained unmatched. The germline V gene has CDR1 LNHDA and CDR2 SQIVND (reference sequence). The CDR3 loop reads CASSIAGTRSNEQFF. The CDR3 coding sequence is TGTGCCAGTAGTATAGCGGGGACTAGAAGCAATGAGCAGTTCTTC. The full variable domain, rest sourced from reference TRBV19 and TRBJ2-1, is DGGITQSPKYLFRKEGQNVTLSCEQNLNHDAMYWYRQDPGQGLRLIYYSQIVNDFQKGDIAEGYSVSREKKESFPLTVTSAQKNPTAFYLCASSIAGTRSNEQFFGPGTRLTVL.

This chain joins TRBV2 and TRBJ1-2; D gene ambiguous. V was pared by 4 bases and J by 4 bases, with 7 bases between. CDR1 SNHLY and CDR2 FYNNEI come from the germline V gene. The length of the CDR3 is 12 residues. The CDR3 here is CASSVRAYGYTF. CDR3 DNA sequence: TGTGCCAGCAGTGTACGGGCCTATGGCTACACCTTC.

CDR3 in DNA: TGTGCCAGCTCACAATTAGGGAGCACAGATACGCAGTATTTT. Translating gives CASSQLGSTDTQYF. This chain joins TRBV18 and TRBJ2-3; unclear D gene. The germline gives CDR1 KGHSH, CDR2 LQKENI. The CDR3 has 14 amino acids. V lost 4 bases to trimming and J lost 0 bases, with 8 bases between them.

This rearrangement joins TRBV7-9 to TRBJ2-2; D perhaps matches TRBD1 (6 bases). V lost 5 bases to trimming and J lost 4 bases, with 11 bases between them. The V gene's germline CDR1 is SEHNR and CDR2 FQNEAQ (reference sequence). The length of the CDR3 is 14 residues. This CDR3 is CASSANRVTGELFF. CDR3 bases: TGTGCCAGCAGCGCGAACAGGGTCACCGGGGAGCTGTTTTTT.

The chain employs TRBV19 and TRBJ1-5; 7 bases are shared with TRBD1. Trimming removed 3 bases from V and 6 bases from J; junction bases left unmatched: 2. The CDR3 totals 13 residues. Germline assignment: CDR1 LNHDA and CDR2 SQIVND (reference sequence). The CDR3 sequence is CASSIDRVQPQHF. The CDR3 DNA follows: TGTGCCAGTAGTATCGACAGGGTTCAGCCCCAGCATTTT.

This clone was picked up many times. The gene calls are TRBV4-1 and TRBJ2-7, with TRBD1 as a possible D gene (6 bases). V lost 1 base, J lost 0 bases, and 19 bases lay in between. Germline-derived CDR1 and CDR2 are MGHRA and YSYEKL. CDR3 length: 18 residues. The CDR3 region has the DNA TGCGCCAGCAGCCAAGTCTTGGCGGACAGTTCTAGCTCCTACGAGCAGTACTTC. This gives the protein CASSQVLADSSSSYEQYF.

V usage is TRBV7-2 and J usage is TRBJ2-1, with a possible D match to TRBD2 (6 bases). From germline, CDR1 is SGHTA and CDR2 FQGNSA. V was clipped by 6 bases and J by 8 bases, with 17 bases between them. The CDR3 totals 14 residues. The CDR3 loop is CASSLFLGGDEQFF. DNA of the CDR3: TGTGCCAGCAGTCTCTTTCTCGGCGGGGATGAGCAGTTCTTC.

The V and J genes are TRBV6-1 and TRBJ1-5; D is undetermined. Germline V lookup: CDR1 MNHNS, CDR2 SASEGT. With 1 base removed from V and 3 bases from J, the gap between germline ends came to 4 bases. The CDR3 spans 13 residues. CDR3 DNA sequence: TGTGCCAGCAGTGAAGACAACAATCAGCCCCAGCATTTT. Protein product: CASSEDNNQPQHF.

The rearrangement links TRBV28 to TRBJ1-6; D uncertain. V was clipped by 3 bases and J by 8 bases, with 11 bases between them. This CDR3 region has 14 residues. The germline V gene encodes CDR1 MDHEN and CDR2 SYDVKM. Written as DNA, the CDR3 is TGTGCCAGCAGTTTTCGGCGGATCTATTCACCCCTCCACTTT. As protein: CASSFRRIYSPLHF.

The chain links TRBV6-2 or TRBV6-3 to TRBJ2-1; TRBD1 aligns across 8 bases. Germline CDR1 and CDR2: MNHEY and SVGEGT. V lost 0 bases, J lost 9 bases, and 19 bases stayed unmatched. The CDR3 covers 19 residues. This chain's CDR3 is CASSYSTSDRDRYLTEQFF. CDR3 sequence (DNA): TGTGCCAGCAGTTACTCCACATCGGACCGGGACAGGTACCTTACTGAGCAGTTCTTC.

The CDR3 spells CATSDRRTGEAFF. CDR3 nucleotides: TGTGCCACCAGTGACCGTCGGACAGGTGAAGCTTTCTTT. The rearrangement joins TRBV24-1 to TRBJ1-1; TRBD1 matches 7 bases. The CDR3 runs 13 residues. V lost 4 bases, J lost 7 bases, and 5 bases stayed unmatched. The germline gives CDR1 KGHDR, CDR2 SFDVKD.

V and J are TRBV23-1 and TRBJ2-1, with no clear D. TRBV23-1 counts as an open reading frame of uncertain function. V lost 0 bases and J lost 4, with 7 bases in between. This CDR3 spans 14 amino acids. Written as DNA, the CDR3 is TGCGCCAGCAGTCAATCGAAGGGTTACAATGAGCAGTTCTTC. Protein product: CASSQSKGYNEQFF.